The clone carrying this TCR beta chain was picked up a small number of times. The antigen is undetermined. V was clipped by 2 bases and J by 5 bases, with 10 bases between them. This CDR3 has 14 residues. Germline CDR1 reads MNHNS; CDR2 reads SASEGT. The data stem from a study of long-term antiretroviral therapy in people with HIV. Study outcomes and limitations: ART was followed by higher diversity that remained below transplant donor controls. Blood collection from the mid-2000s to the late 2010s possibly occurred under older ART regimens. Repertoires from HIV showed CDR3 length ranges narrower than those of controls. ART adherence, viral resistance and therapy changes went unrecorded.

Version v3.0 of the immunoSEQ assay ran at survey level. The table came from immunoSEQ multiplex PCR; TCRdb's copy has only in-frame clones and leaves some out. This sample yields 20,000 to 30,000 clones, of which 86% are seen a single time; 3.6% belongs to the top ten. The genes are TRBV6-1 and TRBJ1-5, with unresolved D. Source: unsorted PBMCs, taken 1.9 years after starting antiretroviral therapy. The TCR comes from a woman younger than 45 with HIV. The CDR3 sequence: CASSEPGKDQPQHF. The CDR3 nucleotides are TGTGCCAGCAGTGAACCGGGGAAGGATCAGCCCCAGCATTTT.